This TCR beta chain stems from a study of blood T cell repertoires in COVID-19. Study summary: Whether acute or convalescent, the COVID-19 samples came from the United States, Italy and Spain. In each case, the material was cDNA or gDNA derived from T cells, B-cell-depleted T cells, or PBMCs.

Authors' data handling: Scientists estimated how many nucleated cells there were by amplifying reference gene primers. Profiled with immunoSEQ multiplex PCR; TCRdb holds only in-frame clones, not every one. That table supplies the V and J calls and clone size; D and trimming were determined from the DNA. The sample includes 90,000 to 100,000 clones, 84% seen only once; the top ten take 2%. V lost 5 bases to trimming and J lost 8 bases, with 15 bases between them. The CDR3 loop spans 13 amino acids. The V gene's germline CDR1 is MDHEN and CDR2 SYDVKM. The source material was peripheral blood. The chain joins TRBV28 to TRBJ1-1; no clear D. This receptor was taken from a man aged 65-85 years with active or convalescent COVID-19. The CDR3 here is CASSPLGPREAFF. The CDR3 nucleotides read TGTGCCAGCAGTCCCCTGGGCCCTCGGGAAGCTTTCTTT.